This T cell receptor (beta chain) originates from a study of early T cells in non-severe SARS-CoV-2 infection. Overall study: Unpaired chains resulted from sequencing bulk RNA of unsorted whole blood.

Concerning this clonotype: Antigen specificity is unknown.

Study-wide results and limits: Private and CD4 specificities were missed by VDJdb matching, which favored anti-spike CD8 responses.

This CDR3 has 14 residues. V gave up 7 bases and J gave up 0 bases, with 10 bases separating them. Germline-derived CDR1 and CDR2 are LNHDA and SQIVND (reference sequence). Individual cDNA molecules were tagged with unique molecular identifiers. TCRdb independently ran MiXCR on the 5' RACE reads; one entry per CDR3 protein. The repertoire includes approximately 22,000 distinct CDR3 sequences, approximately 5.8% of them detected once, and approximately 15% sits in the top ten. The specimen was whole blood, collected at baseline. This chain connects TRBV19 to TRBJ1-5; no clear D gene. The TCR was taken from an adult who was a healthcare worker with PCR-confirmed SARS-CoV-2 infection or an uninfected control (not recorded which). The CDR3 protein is CASNVGISNQPQHF. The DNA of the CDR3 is TGTGCCAGTAATGTTGGGATTAGCAATCAGCCCCAGCATTTT.